The source of this TCR beta chain is a study of cytomegalovirus exposure and HLA in healthy donors. The PCR used 60 Vbeta and 13 Jbeta primers. This table comes from immunoSEQ multiplex PCR, and its TCRdb copy is limited to in-frame clones, with some not included. The table includes about 180,000 clones, more than 75% detected once. Study-level results: Among TCR beta chains of equal frequency, HLA-associated ones were more clonally expanded in a later analysis. The classifier was said to identify cytomegalovirus status with high specificity and sensitivity. Sequencing likely produced, as an artifact, a cluster of highly shared sequence variants.

Germline V gene lookup returns CDR1 SGDLS and CDR2 YYNGEE. Trimming left V 0 bases short and J 3 bases short, with 13 bases between. This CDR3 is 15 amino acids long. The count of this clone is one. As yet, its antigen is unknown. The receptor was derived from a woman between 25 and 40 years old in good health and CMV-seropositive. This sequence joins TRBV9 and TRBJ2-7; D is possibly TRBD1 (5 bases). Material: PBMCs. Written as DNA, the CDR3 is TGTGCCAGCAGCGTAGCTGAGAACAGGAACTACGAGCAGTACTTC. It is translated as CASSVAENRNYEQYF.